This paragraph covers one TCR beta chain sequence. CDR3 length: 17 amino acids. Germline lookup yields CDR1 SGHTA and CDR2 FQGNSA. With 3 bases removed from V and 4 bases from J, the gap between germline ends came to 20 bases. The data were taken from a study of blood T cell repertoires in COVID-19. Living in 24 US areas, the participants were between roughly 18 and 95 years of age. Cohort assignment relied on participant-reported clinical history. Libraries were prepared by immunoSEQ multiplex PCR; TCRdb keeps only in-frame clonotypes and omits some of them. The sample contains 500,000 or so clones, approximately 90% of which appear only once.

The specimen sequenced was PBMCs or T cells enriched from blood (not recorded which). This clonotype was sampled from a woman aged 18 to 35 who had recovered from COVID-19. This chain links TRBV7-2 with TRBJ2-3; TRBD2 might be the D (6 bases). In nucleotides, the CDR3 is TGTGCCAGCAGCTTGTATGAGAGGGGACTTGGGTCAGATACGCAGTATTTT. Residues: CASSLYERGLGSDTQYF.